This T cell receptor beta chain was sequenced in a study of liver allograft versus peripheral blood T cells. Turning to the study itself: The study compared liver allograft T cell receptor repertoires against peripheral blood repertoires of liver transplant recipients. General study results and limits: Reports indicated that T cell receptor repertoires inside liver allografts differed from those in peripheral blood.

In regard to this clonotype: Antigen specificity is unknown. This may come from a read error, since a much larger clone is one base off. A read error is likely, as this CDR3 ends without the conserved phenylalanine or tryptophan.

TCRdb recomputed calls from the reads with MiXCR, one row per CDR3 protein. The sample contains about 6,500 distinct CDR3 sequences, about a sixth of which appear only once. The V end was cut by 4 bases, the J end by 0 bases, with 12 bases between. Germline V gene data show CDR1 as MNHNS and CDR2 as SASEGT. The CDR3 is made up of 15 amino acids. This receptor was taken from a human patient who had a liver transplant. Some T cells may originate from the graft donor. J is TRBJ1-2 and V is TRBV6-1; D is unresolved. CDR3 DNA sequence: TGTGCCAGCAGTGCCAGACTGGGAGCTAACTATGGCTACACCATC. Translation: CASSARLGANYGYTI.